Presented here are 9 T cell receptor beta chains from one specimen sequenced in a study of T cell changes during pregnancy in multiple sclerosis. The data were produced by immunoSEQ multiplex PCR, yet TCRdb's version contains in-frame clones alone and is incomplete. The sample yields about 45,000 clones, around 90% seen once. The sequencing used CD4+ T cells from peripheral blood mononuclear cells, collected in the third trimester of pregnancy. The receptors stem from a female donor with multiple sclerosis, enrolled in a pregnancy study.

Written as DNA, the CDR3 is TGTGCCAGCCGGGCCGAAGACAGGGGTGCGGGGGAGACCCAGTACTTC. It specifies CASRAEDRGAGETQYF. This chain joins TRBV19 and TRBJ2-5, with 8 positions matching TRBD1. From germline, CDR1 is LNHDA and CDR2 SQIVND (reference sequence). The J segment lost 5 bases and the V segment lost 9 bases, leaving 17 bases of the junction unmatched. CDR3 length equals 16 residues.

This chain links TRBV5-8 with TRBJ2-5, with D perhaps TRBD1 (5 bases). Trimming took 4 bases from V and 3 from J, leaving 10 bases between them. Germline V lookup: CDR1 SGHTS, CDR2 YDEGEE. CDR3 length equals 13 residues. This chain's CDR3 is CASSPGFKETQYF. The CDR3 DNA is TGTGCCAGCAGCCCAGGGTTTAAAGAGACCCAGTACTTC.

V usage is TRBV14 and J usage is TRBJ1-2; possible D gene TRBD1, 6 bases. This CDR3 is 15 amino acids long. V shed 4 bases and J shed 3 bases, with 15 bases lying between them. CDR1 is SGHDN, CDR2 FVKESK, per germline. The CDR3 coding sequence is TGTGCCAGCAGCCGGCTGGGGGCGCTCGACTATGGCTACACCTTC. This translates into CASSRLGALDYGYTF.

CDR3 amino acids: CASAHQQETQYF. In DNA form, the CDR3 reads TGTGCCAGCGCACATCAGCAAGAGACCCAGTACTTC. This chain uses TRBV18 with TRBJ2-5; unclear D gene. Trimming cost V 8 bases and J 2 bases, with 9 bases left between them. The CDR3 is made up of 12 amino acids. Germline CDR1 reads KGHSH; CDR2 reads LQKENI.

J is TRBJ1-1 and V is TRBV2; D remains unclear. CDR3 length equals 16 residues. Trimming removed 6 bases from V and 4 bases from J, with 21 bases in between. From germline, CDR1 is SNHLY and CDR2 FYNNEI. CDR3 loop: CASSLEALSIATEAFF. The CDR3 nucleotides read TGTGCCAGCAGCCTAGAAGCTCTTTCTATAGCCACTGAAGCTTTCTTT.

The DNA for the CDR3 is TGTGCCAGTAATGGGGCGGGAGTATGGGATACGCAGTATTTT. It codes for CASNGAGVWDTQYF. This chain uses TRBV19 with TRBJ2-3, with 7 bases identical to TRBD2. J was trimmed by 6 bases and V by 7 bases; bases with no gene match: 10. The CDR3 is 14 amino acids. The germline CDR1 and CDR2 sequences are LNHDA and SQIVND (reference sequence).

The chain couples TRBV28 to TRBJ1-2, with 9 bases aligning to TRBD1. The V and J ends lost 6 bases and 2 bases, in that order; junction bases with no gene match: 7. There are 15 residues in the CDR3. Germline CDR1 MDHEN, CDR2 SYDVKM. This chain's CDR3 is CASRSTGGQNYGYTF. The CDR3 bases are TGTGCCAGCAGATCCACAGGGGGCCAAAACTATGGCTACACCTTC.

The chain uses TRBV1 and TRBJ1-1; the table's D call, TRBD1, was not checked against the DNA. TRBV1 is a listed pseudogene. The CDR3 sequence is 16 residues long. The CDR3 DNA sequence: TGCACCAGCAGCCATCCAGGGGCCCCATTGGGCACTGAAGCTTTCTTT. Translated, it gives CTSSHPGAPLGTEAFF.

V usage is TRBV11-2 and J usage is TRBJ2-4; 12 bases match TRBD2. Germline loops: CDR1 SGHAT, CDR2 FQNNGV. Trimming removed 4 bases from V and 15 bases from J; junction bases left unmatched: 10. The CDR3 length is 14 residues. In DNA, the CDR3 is TGTGCCAGCAGCTCCCTGACTAGCGGGAGCTCTCCGTACTTC. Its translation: CASSSLTSGSSPYF.